This T cell receptor beta chain is drawn from a study of blood T cell repertoires in COVID-19. Profiled with immunoSEQ multiplex PCR; TCRdb holds only in-frame clones, not every one. The sample holds about 280,000 clones, 85% to 90% seen once. The ends were cut back, 0 bases at V and 0 bases at J, with 13 bases in the middle. The CDR3 runs to 17 residues. The V gene's germline CDR1 is MGHRA and CDR2 YSYEKL. This clone was observed once. Input material: PBMCs or T cells enriched from blood (not recorded which). This chain joins TRBV4-1 and TRBJ2-3; D uncertain. The origin of this receptor is a woman in her sixties or seventies in a cohort exposed to, infected with or recovered from COVID-19 (not recorded which). The CDR3 region has the DNA TGCGCCAGCAGCCAAGATCAGGCAGTACTCAGCACAGATACGCAGTATTTT. It codes for CASSQDQAVLSTDTQYF.